This T cell receptor (beta chain) was obtained from a study of blood T cells in healthy people across ages. Study-level background: About one barcoded beta molecule was captured per two T cells (by template switching).

Donor samples were obtained from healthy Caucasian individuals from Russia, aged about 6 to 90. The study, taken as a whole, reports: Naive CD4+ cell counts and diversity both ran higher in long-lived than in aged donors.

A J-beta primer mix and a sample-barcoded 5' primer were used in a second PCR of roughly 6 to 11 cycles. TCRdb called the 5' RACE reads again in MiXCR, with one record for every CDR3 protein. The sample shows about 680,000 distinct CDR3 sequences, approximately 50% of them seen only once. The V and J ends lost 6 bases and 3 bases, in that order; junction bases with no gene match: 2. Germline loops: CDR1 DFQATT, CDR2 SNEGSKA (reference sequence). CDR3 size: 12 residues. With regard to this clonotype: What it binds is not known.

Material for sequencing was blood. The sequence came from an older woman in good health. The rearrangement links TRBV20-1 to TRBJ1-3; 7 bases are shared with TRBD1. In DNA, the CDR3 is TGCAGTGCAAGGACAGGTGGAAACACCATATATTTT. Its translation: CSARTGGNTIYF.